These 27 T cell receptor beta chains were all obtained from the same sample, sequenced in a study of T cell responses to AZD1222 COVID-19 vaccine. The protocol was immunoSEQ multiplex PCR, while the TCRdb copy is restricted to in-frame clones and leaves out a portion. The sample consists of 150,000 to 200,000 clones, around 92% of them appearing once. Sequenced here: peripheral blood, sampled 28 days after the second AZD1222 dose. The source is an adult who received the AZD1222 COVID-19 vaccine.

The V call is TRBV27, the J call TRBJ2-7; TRBD2 matches 13 bases. In germline, CDR1 is MNHEY, CDR2 SMNVEV (reference sequence). V trimming: 10 bases; J trimming: 5 bases; junction bases outside the gene matches: 11. CDR3 length: 15 amino acids. DNA of the CDR3: TGTGCCACAAAGGGACTAGCGGGACTGGGGCACGAGCAGTACTTC. It encodes CATKGLAGLGHEQYF.

This chain uses TRBV4-1 with TRBJ1-4; D uncertain. Germline V CDR1 and CDR2: MGHRA, YSYEKL. With 1 base removed from V and 0 bases from J, the gap between germline ends came to 3 bases. This CDR3 region has 14 residues. The CDR3 bases are TGCGCCAGCAGCCAAGGCGCAACTAATGAAAAACTGTTTTTT. It translates to CASSQGATNEKLFF.

This clone was recorded only once. This sequence joins TRBV10-2 and TRBJ1-2; possibly TRBD1 for D (6 bases). Trimming removed 6 bases at V and 5 bases at J, with 19 bases between. CDR1 is WSHSY, CDR2 SAAADI, per germline. CDR3 length equals 15 residues. The CDR3 loop is CASSLGTSAGYGYTF. CDR3 coding DNA: TGCGCCAGCAGCCTTGGGACATCGGCGGGGTATGGCTACACCTTC.

The chain carries TRBV4-2 and TRBJ1-5, with 7 bases identical to TRBD1. The CDR3 consists of 15 residues. Germline V gene sequence: CDR1 LGHNA, CDR2 YNFKEQ. The V segment lost 2 bases and the J segment 6 bases; nucleotides outside the gene matches: 7. The DNA for the CDR3 is TGTGCCAGCAGCCAAAGTAGACAGGGCGGTCAGCCCCAGCATTTT. Protein: CASSQSRQGGQPQHF.

The J gene is TRBJ2-7, the V gene TRBV5-5; TRBD2 is a possible D gene (5 bases). Trimming left V 2 bases short and J 4 bases short, with 7 bases between. The CDR3 sequence is 12 residues long. Germline V gene data show CDR1 as SGHKS and CDR2 as YYEKEE (reference sequence). The CDR3 here is CASSLRGYEQYF. DNA of the CDR3: TGTGCCAGCAGCTTAAGAGGGTACGAGCAGTACTTC.

The table lists this clone with a few counts. The chain has TRBV6-5 and TRBJ1-4; no clear D. V lost 4 bases to trimming and J lost 6 bases, with 15 bases between them. The CDR3 is made up of 15 amino acids. The germline V gene encodes CDR1 MNHEY and CDR2 SVGAGI. The CDR3 DNA reads as TGTGCCAGCAGTTTTAAGCCAGGCTTGGATGAAAAACTGTTTTTT. It encodes CASSFKPGLDEKLFF.

The chain recombines TRBV5-1 with TRBJ1-1; D unresolved. CDR1 is SGHRS and CDR2 is YFSETQ in the germline V gene. The V end was cut by 0 bases, the J end by 3 bases, with 9 bases between. The CDR3 totals 14 residues. The CDR3 sequence: CASSLGGFYTEAFF. DNA of the CDR3: TGCGCCAGCAGCTTGGGAGGATTTTACACTGAAGCTTTCTTT.

V gene TRBV7-9 combines with J gene TRBJ1-6; the match to TRBD1 covers 9 bases. The V and J ends lost 6 bases and 4 bases, in that order; junction bases with no gene match: 4. In germline, CDR1 is SEHNR, CDR2 FQNEAQ (reference sequence). The CDR3 loop spans 15 amino acids. CDR3 loop: CASSLGQGYNSPLHF. CDR3 nucleotides: TGTGCCAGCAGTTTGGGACAGGGATATAATTCACCCCTCCACTTT.

The genes are TRBV6-1 and TRBJ1-1; weak D call: TRBD1 (6 bases). This CDR3 contains 17 residues. Germline CDR1 and CDR2: MNHNS and SASEGT. The V end was cut by 2 bases, the J end by 5 bases, with 21 bases between. The CDR3 protein is CASSEKGEKGMGTEAFF. The CDR3 DNA reads as TGTGCCAGCAGTGAAAAGGGGGAGAAGGGCATGGGAACTGAAGCTTTCTTT.

The V and J genes are TRBV12-5 and TRBJ2-5; D remains unclear. The CDR3 is 12 residues long. Trimming removed 0 bases from V and 3 bases from J, with 2 bases in between. Per the germline V gene, CDR1 is LGHNT and CDR2 is FRNRAP. CDR3 residues: CASGLVEETQYF. The CDR3 nucleotides are TGTGCTAGTGGTTTGGTAGAAGAGACCCAGTACTTC.

The chain uses TRBV20-1 and TRBJ2-5; 9 bases fit TRBD1. Germline V gene lookup returns CDR1 DFQATT and CDR2 SNEGSKA (reference sequence). The CDR3 runs to 11 residues. V lost 8 bases and J lost 8; bases outside the gene matches: 6. As DNA, the CDR3 is TGCAGTAAAGGACAGGGGTCAACCCAGTACTTC. Translated: CSKGQGSTQYF.

The V and J genes are TRBV7-9 and TRBJ1-6; 10 bases line up with TRBD1. Germline V gives CDR1 SEHNR, CDR2 FQNEAQ (reference sequence). The CDR3 extends over 16 amino acids. Unmatched junction bases numbered 10, after V lost 5 bases and J lost 9 bases. In DNA, the CDR3 is TGTGCCAGCAGCCGAGATGGTGGACAGGGGGGTTCACCCCTCCACTTT. Translation gives CASSRDGGQGGSPLHF.

The chain combines TRBV4-2 with TRBJ1-2; D uncertain. Germline V gene data show CDR1 as LGHNA and CDR2 as YNFKEQ. The CDR3 covers 14 residues. The V and J ends lost 0 bases and 3 bases respectively, with 8 bases between them. CDR3 protein: CASSQDSRDYGYTF. In DNA form, the CDR3 reads TGTGCCAGCAGCCAAGACAGCCGGGACTATGGCTACACCTTC.

The chain uses TRBV5-3 and TRBJ2-3; 7 bases align to TRBD2. TRBV5-3 is known as an ORF, though its function is uncertain. CDR3 size: 16 residues. Trimming cost V 0 bases and J 0 bases; bases outside gene matches: 4. CDR3 region: CARSLVFSGSTDTQYF. The CDR3 bases are TGTGCCAGAAGCTTGGTCTTTAGCGGGAGCACAGATACGCAGTATTTT.

The chain employs TRBV30 and TRBJ1-5; a possible D gene is TRBD1 (6 bases). Germline assignment: CDR1 GTSNPN and CDR2 SVGIG (reference sequence). This CDR3 is 13 amino acids long. V lost 5 bases to trimming and J lost 1 base, with 9 bases between them. The CDR3 sequence: CAWGGQSNQPQHF. For the CDR3, the DNA is TGTGCCTGGGGGGGGCAGAGCAATCAGCCCCAGCATTTT.

The chain uses TRBV28 and TRBJ2-3; D could derive from TRBD1 or TRBD2 (5 bases each). Germline CDR1 reads MDHEN; CDR2 reads SYDVKM. The ends were cut back, 5 bases at V and 2 bases at J, with 17 bases in the middle. CDR3 size: 16 residues. CDR3 sequence (DNA): TGTGCCAGCAGTCCCGCCTGGGGACCCTCCACAGATACGCAGTATTTT. Its translation: CASSPAWGPSTDTQYF.

This clone showed up just once. V is TRBV5-1 and J is TRBJ2-2, with D maybe TRBD2 (6 bases). V dropped 0 bases and J dropped 4 bases, with 13 bases sitting between them. Germline values: CDR1 SGHRS, CDR2 YFSETQ. This CDR3 has 16 amino acids. As DNA, the CDR3 is TGCGCCAGCAGCTTGGCCGGGACTGGGACCACCGGGGAGCTGTTTTTT. Translation: CASSLAGTGTTGELFF.

The chain couples TRBV4-1 to TRBJ1-1, with 10 bases lining up with TRBD1. Germline V gene sequence: CDR1 MGHRA, CDR2 YSYEKL. Trimming cost V 4 bases and J 4 bases; bases outside gene matches: 9. This CDR3 is 16 amino acids long. CDR3: CASSPRGQGIITEAFF. The CDR3 region has the DNA TGCGCCAGCAGCCCACGGGGACAGGGGATAATCACTGAAGCTTTCTTT.

V gene TRBV30 combines with J gene TRBJ1-5; D is unresolved. The CDR3 totals 13 residues. V was pared by 0 bases and J by 1 base, with 4 bases between. The germline V gene encodes CDR1 GTSNPN and CDR2 SVGIG (reference sequence). CDR3 sequence reads: CAWSVNSNQPQHF. DNA of the CDR3: TGTGCCTGGAGTGTGAACAGCAATCAGCCCCAGCATTTT.

The chain joins TRBV30 to TRBJ1-1; possible D gene TRBD1, 5 bases. Germline assignment: CDR1 GTSNPN and CDR2 SVGIG (reference sequence). Trimming took off 4 bases at V and 2 bases at J, with 14 bases between the two ends. This CDR3 region has 14 residues. As DNA, the CDR3 is TGTGCCTGGAAAAAGGGGCAGGCTAACACTGAAGCTTTCTTT. It translates to CAWKKGQANTEAFF.

V usage is TRBV30 and J usage is TRBJ2-6; D gene unclear. Germline V gene sequence: CDR1 GTSNPN, CDR2 SVGIG (reference sequence). Trimming left V 1 base short and J 10 bases short, with 14 bases between. The length of the CDR3 is 14 residues. DNA of the CDR3: TGTGCCTGGAGTGCCCTCGGTTGGGGAAACGTCCTGACTTTC. Protein: CAWSALGWGNVLTF.

This clone was seen once. The genes are TRBV7-2 and TRBJ1-6, with 7 bases that match TRBD1. CDR3 length: 16 residues. Germline V gene lookup returns CDR1 SGHTA and CDR2 FQGNSA. V dropped 5 bases and J dropped 0; count of bases not matched to a gene: 4. This CDR3 reads CASSLTGSSYNSPLHF. CDR3 in DNA: TGTGCCAGCAGCCTGACAGGGAGCTCCTATAATTCACCCCTCCACTTT.

This chain uses TRBV9 with TRBJ2-1, with TRBD2 matching over 10 bases. The CDR3 covers 18 residues. With 3 bases clipped from V and 7 bases from J, the junction kept 16 bases outside the gene matches. Per the germline V gene, CDR1 is SGDLS and CDR2 is YYNGEE. Here the CDR3 reads CASSAPTTLAGDENEQFF. The CDR3 DNA sequence: TGTGCCAGCAGCGCACCTACAACCCTAGCGGGAGATGAGAATGAGCAGTTCTTC. Complete variable domain (other parts from reference TRBV9 and TRBJ2-1): DSGVTQTPKHLITATGQRVTLRCSPRSGDLSVYWYQQSLDQGLQFLIQYYNGEERAKGNILERFSAQQFPDLHSELNLSSLELGDSALYFCASSAPTTLAGDENEQFFGPGTRLTVL.

The chain links TRBV6-1 to TRBJ2-1; the D gene is possibly TRBD2 (5 bases). The CDR3 covers 14 residues. The V end lost 3 bases, the J end lost 9 bases, and 15 bases lay between the germline ends. Germline CDR1 MNHNS, CDR2 SASEGT. CDR3 sequence reads: CASSDAGGWGEQFF. In DNA, the CDR3 is TGTGCCAGCAGTGACGCGGGCGGGTGGGGTGAGCAGTTCTTC.

The chain is built from TRBV6-6 and TRBJ1-5; D remains unclear. This CDR3 comprises 13 residues. Germline loops: CDR1 MNHNY, CDR2 SVGAGI (reference sequence). V lost 6 bases to trimming and J lost 4 bases, with 10 bases between them. The CDR3 here is CASRREENQPQHF. The CDR3 bases are TGTGCCAGCAGAAGAGAGGAGAATCAGCCCCAGCATTTT.

The chain combines TRBV19 with TRBJ1-2; D possibly corresponds to TRBD1 (6 bases). Germline CDR1 and CDR2: LNHDA and SQIVND (reference sequence). Trimming took 5 bases from V and 5 from J, leaving 24 bases between them. CDR3 size: 17 residues. In DNA form, the CDR3 reads TGTGCCAGTAGTCCACACCCCGTCCAGGGGATCGGGTATGGCTACACCTTC. Translating it yields CASSPHPVQGIGYGYTF. Full variable domain (rest looked up from reference TRBV19 and TRBJ1-2): DGGITQSPKYLFRKEGQNVTLSCEQNLNHDAMYWYRQDPGQGLRLIYYSQIVNDFQKGDIAEGYSVSREKKESFPLTVTSAQKNPTAFYLCASSPHPVQGIGYGYTFGSGTRLTVV.

The genes are TRBV4-2 and TRBJ2-1; TRBD2 matches at 14 bases. The V segment lost 3 bases and the J segment 2 bases; nucleotides outside the gene matches: 9. CDR1 LGHNA and CDR2 YNFKEQ come from the germline V gene. The CDR3 totals 19 residues. CDR3 sequence (DNA): TGTGCCAGCAGCCAGGGGACTAGCGGGGGTCAGGAAGCCTACAATGAGCAGTTCTTC. Protein: CASSQGTSGGQEAYNEQFF.